This TCR delta chain emerged from a study of Vδ1+ human thymocytes. This clone came up a few times. Its antigen is not identified. RNA was extracted from the cells and then reverse transcribed. CDR3 amplicons came from multiplex PCR with pooled V-gene forward and constant-region reverse primers. TCRdb reanalysed the multiplex PCR reads via CATT. This sample carries tens of thousands of delta-chain clones, around 15% of them seen once, and the ten largest clones take under 0.55%. Study-level findings and limits: The authors advised highly purified populations and single-cell validation. Highly polyclonal TRG and TRD repertoires with Gaussian CDR3 length distributions appeared in thymus.

This CDR3 region has 20 residues. The V and J ends lost 1 base and 1 base, in that order; junction bases with no gene match: 17. The germline V gene encodes CDR1 TSWWSYY and CDR2 QGS. The sequenced sample consisted of Vdelta1+ gamma-delta thymocytes from the thymus. Subset indicated: FACS-sorted CD3+ TCRalphabeta- TCRVdelta1+ TCRVdelta2- thymocytes. The chain employs TRDV1 and TRDJ1, with TRDD3 matching over 8 bases. This TCR was sampled from a boy in the first two years of life who had congenital heart surgery. CDR3 loop: CALGEHQSRGTGGRTDKLIF. The CDR3 coding sequence is TGTGCTCTTGGGGAACACCAGTCAAGGGGTACTGGGGGTCGCACCGATAAACTCATCTTT.